These 18 T cell receptor beta chains came from one sample sequenced in a study of OX40 agonist ivuxolimab in advanced cancers. Profiling relied on immunoSEQ multiplex PCR, and the TCRdb table lists in-frame clones only, not all of them. The sample shows fewer than 20,000 clones, 78% of them seen only once. The starting material was CD4+ or CD8+ T cells sorted from blood, obtained in a trial of the OX40 agonist ivuxolimab. Receptor source: an adult with an advanced solid tumor such as melanoma, head and neck, liver or kidney cancer.

This chain uses TRBV18 with TRBJ1-5, with D perhaps TRBD1 (6 bases). Germline V gene lookup returns CDR1 KGHSH and CDR2 LQKENI. The CDR3 loop spans 14 amino acids. Trimming pared 2 bases from V and 7 bases from J, leaving 12 bases between. CDR3 region: CASSPDRRGQPQHF. In nucleotides, the CDR3 is TGTGCCAGCTCACCAGACAGGCGGGGACAGCCCCAGCATTTT.

The rearrangement joins TRBV25-1 to TRBJ2-5, with unresolved D. This CDR3 is 11 amino acids long. Germline CDR1 is MGHDK and CDR2 is SYGVNS. The V end was cut by 4 bases, the J end by 5 bases, with 5 bases between. The CDR3 here is CASSVKETQYF. DNA of the CDR3: TGTGCCAGCAGTGTTAAGGAGACCCAGTACTTC.

In this sample, this clone turned up a few times. The rearrangement joins TRBV9 to TRBJ2-1; TRBD2 aligns across 11 bases. In germline, CDR1 is SGDLS, CDR2 YYNGEE. This CDR3 has 15 residues. With V trimmed by 0 bases and J by 7 bases, 3 bases remained unmatched. CDR3 coding DNA: TGTGCCAGCAGCGTAGGTAGCGGGGGGGCAAATGAGCAGTTCTTC. Amino acids: CASSVGSGGANEQFF.

The chain links TRBV30 to TRBJ2-7; 8 nucleotides agree with TRBD1. Germline lookup yields CDR1 GTSNPN and CDR2 SVGIG (reference sequence). V gave up 3 bases and J gave up 5 bases; unmatched junction bases: 12. The CDR3 is 15 amino acids. In DNA form, the CDR3 reads TGTGCCTGGAGCCTCGGACAGGGAAGGCGCCACGAGCAGTACTTC. Its protein is CAWSLGQGRRHEQYF.

This chain connects TRBV30 to TRBJ2-7, with D perhaps TRBD2 (6 bases). V shed 1 base and J shed 0 bases, with 10 bases lying between them. Germline V CDR1 and CDR2: GTSNPN, SVGIG (reference sequence). The CDR3 contains 14 residues. CDR3 sequence (DNA): TGTGCCTGGAGTGAAGGAGGGGACTCCTACGAGCAGTACTTC. It codes for CAWSEGGDSYEQYF.

J is TRBJ1-3 and V is TRBV9; D gene ambiguous. The ends were cut back, 6 bases at V and 0 bases at J, with 10 bases in the middle. Germline CDR1 is SGDLS and CDR2 is YYNGEE. The CDR3 runs to 14 residues. The CDR3 DNA reads as TGTGCCAGCACTAAAGACCCCTCTGGAAACACCATATATTTT. This encodes CASTKDPSGNTIYF. Variable domain in full (rest from reference TRBV9 and TRBJ1-3): DSGVTQTPKHLITATGQRVTLRCSPRSGDLSVYWYQQSLDQGLQFLIQYYNGEERAKGNILERFSAQQFPDLHSELNLSSLELGDSALYFCASTKDPSGNTIYFGEGSWLTVV.

There are a few counts of this clone. The chain has TRBV7-2 and TRBJ1-2; D gene uncertain. Germline-derived CDR1 and CDR2 are SGHTA and FQGNSA. V dropped 2 bases and J dropped 4 bases, with 8 bases sitting between them. CDR3 length: 13 residues. The CDR3 region is CASSLPRGYGYTF. CDR3 nucleotide sequence: TGTGCCAGCAGCTTACCCAGAGGCTATGGCTACACCTTC.

This chain links TRBV11-2 with TRBJ2-5, with TRBD2 matching over 8 bases. With V trimmed by 6 bases and J by 1 base, 4 bases remained unmatched. Germline lookup yields CDR1 SGHAT and CDR2 FQNNGV. This CDR3 is built from 14 residues. CDR3 region: CASSTAGGQETQYF. The CDR3 coding sequence is TGTGCCAGCAGTACTGCGGGGGGCCAAGAGACCCAGTACTTC.

The chain links TRBV5-6 to TRBJ2-5, with D hard to call. The J call may be in error: the DNA end matches TRBJ2-7 better. The CDR3 has 14 residues. Per germline, CDR1 SGHDT and CDR2 YYEEEE. CDR3 in DNA: TGTGCCAGCAGCTTGGGGCAGTCCCCCCACGAGCAGTACTTC. It specifies CASSLGQSPHEQYF.

The sample holds a few counts of this clone. This sequence joins TRBV19 and TRBJ1-2, with D unresolved. The CDR3 is made up of 14 amino acids. Germline CDR1 and CDR2: LNHDA and SQIVND (reference sequence). The germline V and J ends were trimmed by 2 bases and 4 bases, with 11 bases remaining between them. For the CDR3, the DNA is TGTGCCAGTAGTATAAATGAACTCCTCTATGGCTACACCTTC. Translating it yields CASSINELLYGYTF.

Comment on this clone: The same CDR3 can be traced to other DNA sequences in this sample. This chain uses TRBV28 with TRBJ1-6, with a tentative D call TRBD1 (6 bases). Germline V gene lookup returns CDR1 MDHEN and CDR2 SYDVKM. V lost 5 bases and J lost 8, with 16 bases in between. This CDR3 contains 15 residues. The CDR3 is CASSPIRGRDSPLHF. The CDR3 bases are TGTGCCAGCAGTCCAATCAGGGGTAGGGATTCACCCCTCCACTTT.

The rearrangement joins TRBV30 to TRBJ1-6; tentative D call: TRBD1 (6 bases). This CDR3 is built from 14 residues. Germline V CDR1 and CDR2: GTSNPN, SVGIG (reference sequence). Trimming pared 0 bases from V and 7 bases from J, leaving 10 bases between. Here the CDR3 DNA reads TGTGCCTGGAGTGTAGGGACACCAAATTCACCCCTCCACTTT. Translating it yields CAWSVGTPNSPLHF.

This chain connects TRBV27 to TRBJ2-2, with unresolved D. Trimming shortened V by 3 bases and J by 3 bases, and 8 bases separated the two germline ends. Germline CDR1 reads MNHEY; CDR2 reads SMNVEV (reference sequence). The CDR3 is made up of 14 amino acids. CDR3 bases: TGTGCCAGCAGTTTTAGTTTTTACACCGGGGAGCTGTTTTTT. Amino acid sequence: CASSFSFYTGELFF.

The chain couples TRBV25-1 to TRBJ2-1; possibly TRBD2 for D (6 bases). CDR1 and CDR2 from the germline V gene are MGHDK and SYGVNS. V lost 7 bases and J 15 bases, leaving 16 bases between the germline ends. CDR3 length equals 11 residues. The CDR3 nucleotides read TGTGCCAGCACGCCGGGGGATGTGGCGTTCTTC. Translation gives CASTPGDVAFF.

V is TRBV19 and J is TRBJ2-2; D remains unclear. The CDR3 consists of 18 residues. Germline lookup yields CDR1 LNHDA and CDR2 SQIVND (reference sequence). V lost 0 bases and J 2 bases, leaving 16 bases between the germline ends. CDR3 in amino acids: CASSIDILSNLNTGELFF. As DNA, the CDR3 is TGTGCCAGTAGTATAGATATTCTCTCGAACCTCAACACCGGGGAGCTGTTTTTT.

This rearrangement joins TRBV19 to TRBJ1-4, with TRBD1 as a possible D gene (5 bases). Germline V gene data show CDR1 as LNHDA and CDR2 as SQIVND (reference sequence). The V end lost 9 bases, the J end lost 4 bases, and 12 bases lay between the germline ends. This CDR3 contains 13 residues. CDR3 nucleotides: TGTGCCAGGACGGGGCGGAATAATGAAAAACTGTTTTTT. This sequence encodes CARTGRNNEKLFF.

The chain uses TRBV2 and TRBJ1-3, with D possibly matching TRBD1 (6 bases). Trimming removed 6 bases from V and 2 bases from J, with 11 bases in between. The CDR3 is 14 amino acids. Germline CDR1 and CDR2: SNHLY and FYNNEI. Here the CDR3 DNA reads TGTGCCAGCAGCCAGGGGCTGACTGGAAACACCATATATTTT. Translating it yields CASSQGLTGNTIYF.

The chain combines TRBV28 with TRBJ1-1; TRBD1 might be the D (5 bases). This CDR3 has 13 residues. CDR1 is MDHEN and CDR2 is SYDVKM in the germline V gene. V lost 4 bases to trimming and J lost 7 bases, with 13 bases between them. The CDR3 is CASSSSGTIEAFF. The DNA for the CDR3 is TGTGCCAGCAGTTCCTCCGGGACGATTGAAGCTTTCTTT.